This T cell receptor beta chain was sequenced during a study of shared T cell receptors in the human thymus. TCRdb's table, derived via immunoSEQ multiplex PCR, lists solely in-frame clones and lacks some. The repertoire holds about 380,000 clones, more than 85% seen once, with roughly 0.02% in the top ten. V was pared by 1 base and J by 3 bases, with 4 bases of the junction left unmatched. CDR1 and CDR2 (germline): SGHDN, FVKESK. The CDR3 covers 15 residues. The sequencing input was thymocytes. This chain links TRBV14 with TRBJ2-7; 9 bases map to TRBD2. The receptor was isolated from a human donor. The chain's CDR3 is CASSQVGTSNYEQYF. CDR3 nucleotides: TGTGCCAGCAGCCAAGTGGGGACTAGCAACTACGAGCAGTACTTC. The whole variable domain, filled in from reference TRBV14 and TRBJ2-7, reads EAGVTQFPSHSVIEKGQTVTLRCDPISGHDNLYWYRRVMGKEIKFLLHFVKESKQDESGMPNNRFLAERTGGTYSTLKVQPAELEDSGVYFCASSQVGTSNYEQYFGPGTRLTVT.